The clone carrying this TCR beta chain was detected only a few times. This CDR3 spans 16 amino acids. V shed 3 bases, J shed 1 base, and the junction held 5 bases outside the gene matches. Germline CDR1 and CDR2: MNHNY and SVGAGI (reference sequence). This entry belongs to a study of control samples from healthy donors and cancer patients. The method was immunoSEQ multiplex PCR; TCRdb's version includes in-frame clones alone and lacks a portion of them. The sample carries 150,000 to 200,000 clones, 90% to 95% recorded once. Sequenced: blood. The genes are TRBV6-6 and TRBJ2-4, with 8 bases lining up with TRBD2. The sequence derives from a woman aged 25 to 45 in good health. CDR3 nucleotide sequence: TGTGCCAGCAGTTATGGCGGGGGGTTTGCCAAAAACATTCAGTACTTC. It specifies CASSYGGGFAKNIQYF.